The T cell receptor (beta chain) under discussion was sequenced for a study of blood T cell repertoires in COVID-19. Turning to the study itself: Researchers got acute and convalescent COVID-19 samples from the United States, Italy and Spain. PBMCs, B-cell-depleted T cells, or T cells provided the cDNA or gDNA that made up the material.

Authors' analysis steps: Estimation of nucleated cell counts relied on the amplification of reference gene primers. The table came from immunoSEQ multiplex PCR; TCRdb's copy has only in-frame clones and leaves some out. For V, J and clone size, that table is used; D and trimming come from the DNA. Of around 100,000 clones in the sample, 85% are singletons; the top ten hold around 15%. CDR3 size: 14 residues. Looked up from germline, CDR1 is SGHTA and CDR2 is FQGTGA. The V and J ends lost 5 bases and 4 bases respectively, with 14 bases between them. The origin of this receptor is a man aged 50-59 years with active or convalescent COVID-19. J is TRBJ1-1 and V is TRBV7-3, with D hard to call. Sequences were obtained from peripheral blood. The CDR3 sequence: CASSPGDGSTEAFF. The CDR3 DNA reads as TGTGCCAGCAGCCCCGGGGATGGTTCCACTGAAGCTTTCTTT. The entire variable domain, with the rest obtained from reference TRBV7-3 and TRBJ1-1, is as follows: GAGVSQTPSNKVTEKGKYVELRCDPISGHTALYWYRQSLGQGPEFLIYFQGTGAADDSGLPNDRFFAVRPEGSVSTLKIQRTERGDSAVYLCASSPGDGSTEAFFGQGTRLTVV.